These 25 T cell receptor beta chains came from one sample sequenced in a study of blood T cell repertoires in COVID-19 (dated by TCRdb to about 2020). The protocol used for the library was the immunoSEQ multiplex PCR assay. TCRdb took over this immuneACCESS table, retaining in-frame rearrangements with V and J assigned. Such tables are incomplete; in checked studies, under half of the missing clones stem from an unresolved V gene, and the remainder is unexplained. Within this sample are hundreds of thousands of clones, with 89% of them counted one time only. The ten top clones hold over 9% of the sample. Material for sequencing was PBMCs or T cells enriched from blood (not recorded which). Every receptor here comes from a woman aged 40 to 50 who had recovered from COVID-19.

This clone was detected only once. The rearrangement joins TRBV2 to TRBJ2-7; 8 bases align to TRBD1. The CDR3 consists of 15 residues. Germline lookup yields CDR1 SNHLY and CDR2 FYNNEI. V trimming: 5 bases; J trimming: 4 bases; junction bases outside the gene matches: 10. CDR3 in amino acids: CASSTQGATRYEQYF. DNA of the CDR3: TGTGCCAGCAGTACCCAGGGGGCAACACGGTACGAGCAGTACTTC.

V and J are TRBV30 and TRBJ2-2, with D perhaps TRBD1 (6 bases). CDR3 length equals 13 residues. Germline CDR1 is GTSNPN and CDR2 is SVGIG (reference sequence). V was shortened by 8 bases and J by 0 bases, with 10 bases between the two germline ends. The CDR3 sequence is CALGTPNTGELFF. In DNA, the CDR3 is TGTGCCCTCGGGACACCGAACACCGGGGAGCTGTTTTTT.

The rearrangement joins TRBV27 to TRBJ1-2; 8 bases align to TRBD1. The V gene end was trimmed by 4 bases and the J gene end by 4 bases; junction bases not matched to a gene: 8. The CDR3 totals 15 residues. Per germline, CDR1 MNHEY and CDR2 SMNVEV (reference sequence). The CDR3 DNA is TGTGCCAGCAGTTCCCGACAGGGGTACACCTATGGCTACACCTTC. As protein: CASSSRQGYTYGYTF.

This clone showed up just once. The gene calls are TRBV3-1 (or the pseudogene TRBV3-2) and TRBJ1-1; possibly TRBD1 for D (5 bases). V was clipped by 5 bases and J by 11 bases, with 15 bases between them. Germline V CDR1 and CDR2: LGHDT, YNNKEL (reference sequence). CDR3 length: 12 amino acids. CDR3 DNA: TGTGCCAGCAGCATTCCAGGGACTCAGGCTTTCTTT. This sequence encodes CASSIPGTQAFF.

This clone was recorded once. The same CDR3 arises from other DNA sequences in this sample as well. The rearrangement links TRBV28 to TRBJ1-3; TRBD1 agrees at 7 bases. The V segment lost 5 bases and the J segment 1 base; nucleotides outside the gene matches: 5. Germline V lookup: CDR1 MDHEN, CDR2 SYDVKM. The CDR3 runs to 15 residues. CDR3 DNA: TGTGCCAGCAGTCTCACAGGGGCATCTGGAAACACCATATATTTT. It encodes CASSLTGASGNTIYF.

The chain couples TRBV12-3 or TRBV12-4 to TRBJ1-4; the D is unclear. This CDR3 is built from 13 residues. Trimming removed 1 base at V and 6 bases at J, with 6 bases between. This CDR3 reads CASSLVTDEKLFF. The CDR3, as DNA: TGTGCCAGCAGTTTAGTAACGGATGAAAAACTGTTTTTT.

The rearrangement joins TRBV7-2 to TRBJ1-2; 8 bases line up with TRBD1. V shed 1 base and J 5 bases; nucleotides not matched to a gene: 18. The CDR3 is made up of 19 amino acids. Germline V gene data show CDR1 as SGHTA and CDR2 as FQGNSA. The DNA of the CDR3 is TGTGCCAGCAGCTTAGGCCGGCGGACAGGGACAGTGGCGCCATATGGCTACACCTTC. Its protein product is CASSLGRRTGTVAPYGYTF.

The CDR3, as DNA: TGTGCCAGCAGTGAAAAGGACAGGGCCCTGGGGGATACGCAGTATTTT. Protein product: CASSEKDRALGDTQYF. The chain joins TRBV2 to TRBJ2-3; TRBD1 aligns across 8 bases. With V trimmed by 2 bases and J by 6 bases, 10 bases remained unmatched. This CDR3 contains 16 residues. Germline V lookup: CDR1 SNHLY, CDR2 FYNNEI.

This clone has just one count. The chain links TRBV6-5 to TRBJ2-2, with 8 nucleotides matching TRBD2. Germline lookup yields CDR1 MNHEY and CDR2 SVGAGI. The length of the CDR3 is 16 residues. V lost 1 base, J lost 3 bases, and 4 bases stayed unmatched. CDR3 bases: TGTGCCAGCAGTTACTACGGGGGGGCGGACACCGGGGAGCTGTTTTTT. Translating it yields CASSYYGGADTGELFF.

The V call is TRBV28, the J call TRBJ1-2, with a tentative D call TRBD1 (5 bases). The germline V gene encodes CDR1 MDHEN and CDR2 SYDVKM. The CDR3 is 14 amino acids. V lost 2 bases and J lost 4, with 11 bases in between. In nucleotides, the CDR3 is TGTGCCAGCAGTTTAACGGGCAGGGCCTATGGCTACACCTTC. This encodes CASSLTGRAYGYTF.

The V gene is TRBV3-1 (or the pseudogene TRBV3-2), the J gene TRBJ1-6; maybe TRBD1 (6 bases). The CDR3 runs 18 residues. Trimming took off 3 bases at V and 0 bases at J, with 15 bases between the two ends. Per germline, CDR1 LGHDT and CDR2 YNNKEL (reference sequence). CDR3 coding DNA: TGTGCCAGCAGCCAGGGGACATACCCCAGCTCCTATAATTCACCCCTCCACTTT. Amino acids: CASSQGTYPSSYNSPLHF.

The chain has TRBV9 and TRBJ2-5; 9 nucleotides match TRBD2. Looked up from germline, CDR1 is SGDLS and CDR2 is YYNGEE. V lost 0 bases, J lost 2 bases, and 11 bases stayed unmatched. CDR3 length equals 18 residues. The CDR3 sequence is CASSVEGKAGGLQETQYF. CDR3 nucleotide sequence: TGTGCCAGCAGCGTAGAGGGCAAAGCGGGGGGCCTACAAGAGACCCAGTACTTC. Based on the CDR3 plus reference TRBV9 and TRBJ2-5, the full variable domain is DSGVTQTPKHLITATGQRVTLRCSPRSGDLSVYWYQQSLDQGLQFLIQYYNGEERAKGNILERFSAQQFPDLHSELNLSSLELGDSALYFCASSVEGKAGGLQETQYFGPGTRLLVL.

The chain combines TRBV5-4 with TRBJ1-5, with unresolved D. The CDR3 spans 14 residues. Germline values: CDR1 SGHNT, CDR2 YYREEE (reference sequence). V was shortened by 0 bases and J by 3 bases, with 7 bases between the two germline ends. The CDR3, as DNA: TGTGCCAGCAGCTTGGACACCTCCAATCAGCCCCAGCATTTT. Translation: CASSLDTSNQPQHF.

V gene TRBV5-1 combines with J gene TRBJ1-2; D not resolved. CDR3 length: 13 amino acids. CDR1 and CDR2 from the germline V gene are SGHRS and YFSETQ. The V gene lost 1 base and the J gene lost 4 bases, with 8 bases spanning the gap. CDR3 sequence reads: CASSLSGGYGYTF. CDR3 nucleotides: TGCGCCAGCAGCTTGAGTGGCGGCTATGGCTACACCTTC. The full variable domain, with the rest looked up from reference TRBV5-1 and TRBJ1-2, is KAGVTQTPRYLIKTRGQQVTLSCSPISGHRSVSWYQQTPGQGLQFLFEYFSETQRNKGNFPGRFSGRQFSNSRSEMNVSTLELGDSALYLCASSLSGGYGYTFGSGTRLTVV.

The gene calls are TRBV25-1 and TRBJ1-1; D call uncertain. Trimming pared 2 bases from V and 1 base from J, leaving 11 bases between. Germline V gene data show CDR1 as MGHDK and CDR2 as SYGVNS. The CDR3 contains 15 residues. In nucleotides, the CDR3 is TGTGCCAGCAGTGAAACCTTCCCAGGGAACACTGAAGCTTTCTTT. It encodes CASSETFPGNTEAFF.

V and J are TRBV18 and TRBJ1-6; 8 bases fit TRBD1. The trim removed 3 bases at V and 8 bases at J, leaving 3 bases unmatched. From germline, CDR1 is KGHSH and CDR2 LQKENI. This CDR3 is 14 amino acids long. The CDR3 sequence: CASSPGQVHSPLHF. Written as DNA, the CDR3 is TGTGCCAGCTCACCGGGACAGGTTCATTCACCCCTCCACTTT. The full variable domain, its missing parts supplied by reference TRBV18 and TRBJ1-6, is NAGVMQNPRHLVRRRGQEARLRCSPMKGHSHVYWYRQLPEEGLKFMVYLQKENIIDESGMPKERFSAEFPKEGPSILRIQQVVRGDSAAYFCASSPGQVHSPLHFGNGTRLTVT.

This chain joins TRBV27 and TRBJ2-7, with TRBD2 matching 10 bases. Germline V gives CDR1 MNHEY, CDR2 SMNVEV (reference sequence). The CDR3 contains 17 residues. J lost 5 bases, V lost 2 bases, and 12 bases had no gene match. CDR3: CASSLGLRTSGRHEQYF. CDR3 nucleotides: TGTGCCAGCAGTTTAGGCCTCCGGACTAGCGGTCGCCACGAGCAGTACTTC.

The rearrangement links TRBV6-5 to TRBJ1-4; 9 nucleotides align to TRBD1. Germline V gene sequence: CDR1 MNHEY, CDR2 SVGAGI. The CDR3 contains 15 residues. V was pared by 6 bases and J by 2 bases, with 4 bases of the junction left unmatched. CDR3 in DNA: TGTGCCAGCAGGGGGGACAGGGCTACTAATGAAAAACTGTTTTTT. Its translation is CASRGDRATNEKLFF.

J is TRBJ2-2 and V is TRBV7-6, with 9 bases lining up with TRBD2. Germline lookup yields CDR1 SGHVS and CDR2 FNYEAQ. V was pared by 1 base and J by 0 bases, with 6 bases of the junction left unmatched. CDR3 length: 18 residues. The CDR3 loop is CASSLVGSGGPNTGELFF. CDR3 sequence (DNA): TGTGCCAGCAGCTTAGTGGGTAGCGGGGGCCCGAACACCGGGGAGCTGTTTTTT.

This chain links TRBV7-8 with TRBJ2-3; 7 bases line up with TRBD1. In germline, CDR1 is SGHVS, CDR2 FQNEAQ. The CDR3 consists of 15 residues. The V and J ends lost 4 bases and 2 bases, in that order; junction bases with no gene match: 6. CDR3 amino acids: CASSSTGVSTDTQYF. DNA for the CDR3: TGTGCCAGCAGCTCCACAGGGGTTTCCACAGATACGCAGTATTTT.

The chain uses TRBV28 and TRBJ1-3; perhaps TRBD1 as D (5 bases). Germline V gene lookup returns CDR1 MDHEN and CDR2 SYDVKM. This CDR3 comprises 14 residues. V was cut by 6 bases and J by 0 bases, with 9 bases left in between. CDR3 bases: TGTGCCAGCAGCCTGACAGACTCTGGAAACACCATATATTTT. It codes for CASSLTDSGNTIYF.

Concerning this clone: Mismatch with germline at one junction end may stem from a read error. The chain carries TRBV15 and TRBJ1-5, with 8 bases aligning to TRBD1. The CDR3 runs 14 residues. Germline assignment: CDR1 LNHNV and CDR2 YYDKDF (reference sequence). CDR3 DNA sequence: TGTGCCACGAGCAGGGGGCTAAGCAATCAGCCCCAGCATTTT. Translating gives CATSRGLSNQPQHF.

The chain links TRBV3-1 (or the pseudogene TRBV3-2) to TRBJ1-1; D uncertain. Germline CDR1 and CDR2: LGHDT and YNNKEL (reference sequence). CDR3 size: 13 residues. The V end was cut by 1 base, the J end by 7 bases, with 10 bases between. CDR3 bases: TGTGCCAGCAGCCAAGTCGACGGCGGTGAAGCTTTCTTT. Protein sequence: CASSQVDGGEAFF.

The chain links TRBV28 to TRBJ1-3; D ambiguous. Germline CDR1 MDHEN, CDR2 SYDVKM. The CDR3 consists of 12 residues. With 5 bases removed from V and 9 bases from J, the gap between germline ends came to 11 bases. For the CDR3, the DNA is TGTGCCAGCAGTCCCCACCGGGGCACCATATATTTT. It yields the protein CASSPHRGTIYF.

This chain links TRBV3-1 (or the pseudogene TRBV3-2) with TRBJ2-1, with TRBD2 matching over 13 bases. The germline V gene has CDR1 LGHDT and CDR2 YNNKEL (reference sequence). The CDR3 contains 17 residues. Trimming took 2 bases from V and 4 from J; bases not matched to a gene: 5. Here the CDR3 DNA reads TGTGCCAGCAGCCAACTCGGACTAGCGGGAGATTACAATGAGCAGTTCTTC. It translates to CASSQLGLAGDYNEQFF.